This T cell receptor (beta chain) was retrieved from a study of memory CD4+ T cells and cytomegalovirus serostatus. As for the study in general: This sample comes from healthy Belgian adults, fewer than 10 CMV seropositive, 24 seronegative.

Single viable CD3+CD4+CD8-CD45RO+ cells were sorted as the memory CD4+ T cells. Donors' CMV status reflects serum IgG against pp150, pp28, p38, p52. In this sample, this clone turned up once. Profiled with immunoSEQ multiplex PCR; TCRdb holds only in-frame clones, not every one. The table lists under 70,000 clones, about 81% of them singletons. The source of this sequence is an adult in good health and CMV-seronegative. The sample was memory CD4+ T cells from blood.

CDR3 bases: TGTGCCAGCAGTTACCCACTAGCGGGAGTTGGCAATGAGCAGTTCTTC. This codes for CASSYPLAGVGNEQFF. V gene TRBV6-6 combines with J gene TRBJ2-1; 11 nucleotides line up with TRBD2. CDR3 length equals 16 residues. Looked up from germline, CDR1 is MNHNY and CDR2 is SVGAGI (reference sequence). Trimming at V came to 2 bases and at J to 6 bases, leaving 6 bases not matched to a gene.